This T cell receptor (beta chain) was documented in a study of T-cell memory formation after mild COVID-19. Whole-study context: TCR clusters were mostly donor specific.

In TCRdb, the 5' RACE reads were re-called with MiXCR into one record per CDR3 protein. The sample lists 200,000 or so distinct CDR3 sequences; over 9% were seen once. Study-wide points: Later expanders leaned CD4+, whereas clones that contracted between day 15 and 85 were balanced CD4/CD8.

The CDR3 loop spans 13 amino acids. The V gene lost 4 bases and the J gene lost 3 bases, with 9 bases spanning the gap. This clonotype turned up a few times. The antigen is undetermined. The sample consisted of PBMCs or a T cell subset sorted from them (not recorded which). This TCR was sampled from a man aged 18 to 29 who had mild COVID-19 (a few samples of this study predate the infection). Cell type and time point are not known. The chain joins TRBV12-3 or TRBV12-4 to TRBJ1-2; possible D gene TRBD1, 5 bases. CDR3 sequence: CASSWGEDYGYTF. The DNA of the CDR3 is TGTGCCAGCAGTTGGGGGGAGGACTATGGCTACACCTTC.